The 5 T cell receptor beta chains below come from one sample, sequenced in a study of blood T cell repertoires in COVID-19. Measured with immunoSEQ multiplex PCR; TCRdb has only the in-frame clones, and not every one. Among about 72,000 clones listed, just over 85% were seen once. Source material: peripheral blood. Every receptor here comes from an older man with active or convalescent COVID-19.

This clone showed up just a few times. Germline is not matched at one junction end, which may reflect a read error. The chain has TRBV7-7 and TRBJ2-2, with D maybe TRBD1 (6 bases). The CDR3 is made up of 15 amino acids. The germline V gene has CDR1 SSHAT and CDR2 FNYEAQ (reference sequence). The CDR3 DNA follows: TGTGCTAGCAGCTCAGGGGTGACGAACACCGGGGAGCTGTTTTTT. Residues: CASSSGVTNTGELFF.

The chain is built from TRBV19 and TRBJ2-2; TRBD1 is a possible D gene (6 bases). Per germline, CDR1 LNHDA and CDR2 SQIVND (reference sequence). The CDR3 runs to 13 residues. Trimming left V 5 bases short and J 6 bases short, with 10 bases between. Here the CDR3 DNA reads TGTGCCAGTAGTCCACAGGGAGCCGGGGAGCTGTTTTTT. This translates into CASSPQGAGELFF. Drawing the rest from reference TRBV19 and TRBJ2-2, the complete variable domain is DGGITQSPKYLFRKEGQNVTLSCEQNLNHDAMYWYRQDPGQGLRLIYYSQIVNDFQKGDIAEGYSVSREKKESFPLTVTSAQKNPTAFYLCASSPQGAGELFFGEGSRLTVL.

The V call is TRBV15, the J call TRBJ1-4; 7 bases match TRBD1. Losses at the gene ends were 1 base for V and 6 bases for J; bases not matched to a gene: 14. CDR1 is LNHNV, CDR2 YYDKDF, per germline (reference sequence). The CDR3 has 18 amino acids. The CDR3 coding sequence is TGTGCCACCAGCAGAGTAAGTGGAACCGGGACAGTACATGAAAAACTGTTTTTT. Translation: CATSRVSGTGTVHEKLFF.

This chain connects TRBV7-3 to TRBJ1-1, with 9 nucleotides matching TRBD1. Trimming removed 1 base from V and 1 base from J; junction bases left unmatched: 1. Per the germline V gene, CDR1 is SGHTA and CDR2 is FQGTGA. CDR3 length: 15 residues. The CDR3, as DNA: TGTGCCAGCAGCTTAAGGGGACAGGGGAACACTGAAGCTTTCTTT. Amino acid sequence: CASSLRGQGNTEAFF.

This chain joins TRBV4-1 and TRBJ2-1; tentatively, D is TRBD2 (5 bases). Germline V gives CDR1 MGHRA, CDR2 YSYEKL. V was shortened by 4 bases and J by 0 bases, with 10 bases between the two germline ends. The CDR3 runs to 15 residues. This CDR3 is CASSLTRSSYNEQFF. CDR3 nucleotides: TGCGCCAGCAGCCTTACTAGAAGCTCCTACAATGAGCAGTTCTTC.